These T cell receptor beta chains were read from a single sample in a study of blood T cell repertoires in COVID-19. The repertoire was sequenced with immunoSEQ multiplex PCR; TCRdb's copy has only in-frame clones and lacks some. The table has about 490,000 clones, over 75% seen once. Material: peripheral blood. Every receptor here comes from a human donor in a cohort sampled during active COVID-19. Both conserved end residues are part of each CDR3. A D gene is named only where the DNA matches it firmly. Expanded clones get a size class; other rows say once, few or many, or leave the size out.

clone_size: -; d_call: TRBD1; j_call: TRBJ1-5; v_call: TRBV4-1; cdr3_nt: TGCGCCAGCAGCCAAGAGGACAGGGAGGAGCAGCCCCAGCATTTT; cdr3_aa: CASSQEDREEQPQHF
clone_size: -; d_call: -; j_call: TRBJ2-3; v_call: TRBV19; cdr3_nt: TGTGCCAGTAGTAGTCGTACAGATACGCAGTATTTT; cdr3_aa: CASSSRTDTQYF
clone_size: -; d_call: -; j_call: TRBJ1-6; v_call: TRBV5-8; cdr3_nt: TGTGCCAGCAGCTTTGGGAGAACCTCACCCCTCCACTTT; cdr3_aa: CASSFGRTSPLHF
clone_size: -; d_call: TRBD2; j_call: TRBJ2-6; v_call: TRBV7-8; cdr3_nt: TGTGCCAGCAGCTTAATGGGGGGAGGGCCGTCTGGGGCCAACGTCCTGACTTTC; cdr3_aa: CASSLMGGGPSGANVLTF
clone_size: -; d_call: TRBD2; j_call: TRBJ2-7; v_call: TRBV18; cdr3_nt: TGTGCCAGCTCTCTGGGGAGGGACCCCTCCTACGAGCAGTACTTC; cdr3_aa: CASSLGRDPSYEQYF
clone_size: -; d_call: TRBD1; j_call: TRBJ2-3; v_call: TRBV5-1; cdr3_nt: TGCGCCAGCAGCGGGGACAGGGGCACAGATACGCAGTATTTT; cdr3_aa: CASSGDRGTDTQYF
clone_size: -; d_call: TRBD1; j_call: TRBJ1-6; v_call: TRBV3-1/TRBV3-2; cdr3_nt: TGTGCCAGCAGCCAACTGGAGGGGGCGTATTCACCCCTCCACTTT; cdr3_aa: CASSQLEGAYSPLHF
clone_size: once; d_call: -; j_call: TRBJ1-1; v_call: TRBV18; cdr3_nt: TGTGCCAGCTCCCTAGGGGTTCCGAACACTGAAGCTTTCTTT; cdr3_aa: CASSLGVPNTEAFF
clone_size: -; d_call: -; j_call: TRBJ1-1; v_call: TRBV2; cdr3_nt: TGTGCCAGCAGTGCACAGGGAAACACTGAAGCTTTCTTT; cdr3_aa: CASSAQGNTEAFF
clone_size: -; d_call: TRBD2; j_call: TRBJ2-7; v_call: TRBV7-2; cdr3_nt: TGTGCCAGCAGCTTATCTCGCGGTGGGGCTAGCGGGAGTGTCTACGAGCAGTACTTC; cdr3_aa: CASSLSRGGASGSVYEQYF
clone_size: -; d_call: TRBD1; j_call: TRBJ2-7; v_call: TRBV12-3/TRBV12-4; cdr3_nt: TGTGCCAGCAGTGTCAAACAGGGGACCGAGCAGTACTTC; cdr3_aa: CASSVKQGTEQYF
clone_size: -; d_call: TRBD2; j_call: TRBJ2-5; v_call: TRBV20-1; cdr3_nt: TGCAGTGCTAGTTCTGCGGGAGGGCTTACGGCAGAGACCCAGTACTTC; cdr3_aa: CSASSAGGLTAETQYF
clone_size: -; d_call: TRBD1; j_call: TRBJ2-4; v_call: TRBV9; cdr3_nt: TGTGCCAGCAGCGCCCAGGGGGTGAAGGACATTCAGTACTTC; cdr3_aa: CASSAQGVKDIQYF
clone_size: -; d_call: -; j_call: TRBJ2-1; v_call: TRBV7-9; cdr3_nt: TGTGCCAGCAGCTTAGAGTCGCTAGCAAGGGAGCAGTTCTTC; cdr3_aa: CASSLESLAREQFF
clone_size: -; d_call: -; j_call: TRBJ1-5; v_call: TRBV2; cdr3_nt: TGTGCCAGCAGTATCCTAGGCAATCAGCCCCAGCATTTT; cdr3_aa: CASSILGNQPQHF
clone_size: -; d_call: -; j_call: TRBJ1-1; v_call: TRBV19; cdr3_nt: TGTGCCAGTAGTAAGCAGGGCGACACTGAAGCTTTCTTT; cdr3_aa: CASSKQGDTEAFF
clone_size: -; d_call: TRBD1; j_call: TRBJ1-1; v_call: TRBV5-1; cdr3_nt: TGCGCCAGCACCTACAGGGGGCGCGGGGTGACTGAAGCTTTCTTT; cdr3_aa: CASTYRGRGVTEAFF
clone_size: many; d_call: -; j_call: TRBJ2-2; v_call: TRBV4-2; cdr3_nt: TGTGCCAGCAGCCAGTATAGCGGAGGCTACACCGGGGAGCTGTTTTTT; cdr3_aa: CASSQYSGGYTGELFF
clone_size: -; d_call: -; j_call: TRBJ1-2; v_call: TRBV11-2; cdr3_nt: TGTGCCAGCAGCGCAAACAGGCGAATAACTAACTATGGCTACACCTTC; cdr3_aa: CASSANRRITNYGYTF
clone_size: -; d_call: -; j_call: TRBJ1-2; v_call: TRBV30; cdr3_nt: TGTGCCTGGATTACGACATTCCCCTATGGCTACACCTTC; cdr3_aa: CAWITTFPYGYTF
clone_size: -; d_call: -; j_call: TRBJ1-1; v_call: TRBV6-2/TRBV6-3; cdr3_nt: TGTGCCAGCAGTTACGAAAGGGGCGGTACCCTCACTGAAGCTTTCTTT; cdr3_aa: CASSYERGGTLTEAFF
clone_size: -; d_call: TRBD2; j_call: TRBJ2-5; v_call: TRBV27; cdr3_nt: TGTGCCAGCAGTGTAGGGGGAGGACTAGCTCAAGAGACCCAGTACTTC; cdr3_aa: CASSVGGGLAQETQYF
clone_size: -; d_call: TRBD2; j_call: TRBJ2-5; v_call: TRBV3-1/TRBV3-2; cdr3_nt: TGTGCCAGCAGCCAAGGCGTCACGGGACTAGCGGGAGGGCCCGGAGAGACCCAGTACTTC; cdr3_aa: CASSQGVTGLAGGPGETQYF
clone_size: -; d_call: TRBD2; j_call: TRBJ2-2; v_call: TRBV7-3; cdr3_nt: TGTGCCAGCAGCTTTACCTCGACTAGCGGGAGGACTAACACCGGGGAGCTGTTTTTT; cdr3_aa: CASSFTSTSGRTNTGELFF
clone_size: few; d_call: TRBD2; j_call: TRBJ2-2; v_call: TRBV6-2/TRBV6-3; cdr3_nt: TGTGCCAGCAGTTACTCGAGGGGACTAGCCGTGGTCACCGGGGAGCTGTTTTTT; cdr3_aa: CASSYSRGLAVVTGELFF
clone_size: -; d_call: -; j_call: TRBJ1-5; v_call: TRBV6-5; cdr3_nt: TGTGCCAGCACGGGCGGGGAGCATCAGCCCCAGCATTTT; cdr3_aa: CASTGGEHQPQHF
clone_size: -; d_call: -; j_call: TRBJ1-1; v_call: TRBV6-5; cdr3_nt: TGTGCCAGCAGTTACTCAGGAGGCCTGAACACTGAAGCTTTCTTT; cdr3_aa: CASSYSGGLNTEAFF
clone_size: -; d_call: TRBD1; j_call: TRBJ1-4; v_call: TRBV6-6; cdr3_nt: TGTGCCAGCAGCCACAGGGGTCGAGAAAAACTGTTTTTT; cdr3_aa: CASSHRGREKLFF
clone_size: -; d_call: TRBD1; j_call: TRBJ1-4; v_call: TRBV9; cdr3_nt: TGTGCCAGCAGCGCCAAGACGGGACAGGTTAATGAAAAACTGTTTTTT; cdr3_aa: CASSAKTGQVNEKLFF
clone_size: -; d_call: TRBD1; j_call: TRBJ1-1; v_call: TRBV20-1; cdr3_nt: TGCAGTGCTAGTGGCACGGACAGGGGGAACACTGAAGCTTTCTTT; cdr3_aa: CSASGTDRGNTEAFF
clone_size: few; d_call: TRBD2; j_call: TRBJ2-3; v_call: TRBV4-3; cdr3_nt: TGCGCCAGCAGCCAGCTAGCGGGAGAGGCAGATACGCAGTATTTT; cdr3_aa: CASSQLAGEADTQYF
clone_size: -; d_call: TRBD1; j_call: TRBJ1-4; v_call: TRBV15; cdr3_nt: TGTGCCACCAGCCTGGGACAGGGGGCTAATGAAAAACTGTTTTTT; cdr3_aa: CATSLGQGANEKLFF
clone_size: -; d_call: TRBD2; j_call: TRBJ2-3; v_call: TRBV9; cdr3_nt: TGTGCCAGCAGCGTACGTAGACTAGCGGACACAGATACGCAGTATTTT; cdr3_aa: CASSVRRLADTDTQYF
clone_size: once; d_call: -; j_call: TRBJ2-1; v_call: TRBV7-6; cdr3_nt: TGTGCCAGCAGCTACAATCCGGGACTGGGTGGAGGAGAGCAGTTCTTC; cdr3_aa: CASSYNPGLGGGEQFF
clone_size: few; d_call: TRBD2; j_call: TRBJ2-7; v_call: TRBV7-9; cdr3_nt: TGTGCCAGCAGCTTATCTAGCGGGATGAGGTCCTACGAGCAGTACTTC; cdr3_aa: CASSLSSGMRSYEQYF
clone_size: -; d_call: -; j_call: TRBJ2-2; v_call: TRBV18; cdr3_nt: TGTGCCAGCTCACCCAGGGAGGACACCGGGGAGCTGTTTTTT; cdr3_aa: CASSPREDTGELFF